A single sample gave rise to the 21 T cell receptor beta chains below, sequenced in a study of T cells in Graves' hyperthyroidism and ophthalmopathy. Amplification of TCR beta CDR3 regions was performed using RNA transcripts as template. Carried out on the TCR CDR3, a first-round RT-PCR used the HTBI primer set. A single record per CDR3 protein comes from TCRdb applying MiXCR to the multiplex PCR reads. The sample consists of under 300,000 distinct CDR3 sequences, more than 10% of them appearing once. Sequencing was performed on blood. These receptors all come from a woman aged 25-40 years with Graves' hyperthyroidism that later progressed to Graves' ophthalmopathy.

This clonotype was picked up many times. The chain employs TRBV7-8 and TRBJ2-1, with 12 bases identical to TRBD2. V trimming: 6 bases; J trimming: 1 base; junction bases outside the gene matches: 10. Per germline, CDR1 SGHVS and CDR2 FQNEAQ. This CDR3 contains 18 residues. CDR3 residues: CASRRLAGETRSYNEQFF. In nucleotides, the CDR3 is TGTGCCAGCAGGAGACTAGCGGGAGAGACCCGATCCTACAATGAGCAGTTCTTC.

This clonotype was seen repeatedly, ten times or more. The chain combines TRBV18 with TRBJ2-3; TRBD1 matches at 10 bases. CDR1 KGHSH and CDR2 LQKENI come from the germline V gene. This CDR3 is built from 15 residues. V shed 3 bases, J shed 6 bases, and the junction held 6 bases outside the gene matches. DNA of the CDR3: TGTGCCAGCTCACCGATGGGACAGGGGTTGGATACGCAGTATTTT. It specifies CASSPMGQGLDTQYF.

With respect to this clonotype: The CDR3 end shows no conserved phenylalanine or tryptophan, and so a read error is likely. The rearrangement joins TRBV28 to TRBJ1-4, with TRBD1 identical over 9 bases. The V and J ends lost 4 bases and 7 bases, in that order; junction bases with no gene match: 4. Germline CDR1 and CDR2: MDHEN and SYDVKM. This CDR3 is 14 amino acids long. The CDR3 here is CASSSGQGTEKLFS. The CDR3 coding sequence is TGTGCCAGCAGTTCGGGACAGGGAACTGAAAAACTGTTTTCT.

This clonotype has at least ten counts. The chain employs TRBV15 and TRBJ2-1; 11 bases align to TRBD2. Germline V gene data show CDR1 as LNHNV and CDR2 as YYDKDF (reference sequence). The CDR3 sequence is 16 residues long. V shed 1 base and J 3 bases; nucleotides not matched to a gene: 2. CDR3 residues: CATSRAGTSGYNEQFF. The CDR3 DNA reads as TGTGCCACCAGCAGAGCTGGGACTAGCGGCTACAATGAGCAGTTCTTC.

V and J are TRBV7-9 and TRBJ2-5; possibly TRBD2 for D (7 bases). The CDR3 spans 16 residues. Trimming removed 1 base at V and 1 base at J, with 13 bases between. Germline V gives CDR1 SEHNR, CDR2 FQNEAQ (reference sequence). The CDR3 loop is CASSLVAGASQETQYF. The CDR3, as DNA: TGTGCCAGCAGCTTAGTGGCGGGGGCTTCCCAAGAGACCCAGTACTTC.

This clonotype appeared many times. DNA of the CDR3: TGTGCCAGCAGCCTCTTTAGCGGGAGAGAGGAGACCCAGTACTTC. It codes for CASSLFSGREETQYF. J is TRBJ2-5 and V is TRBV3-1, with TRBD2 matching 9 bases. This CDR3 spans 15 amino acids. Germline V gene sequence: CDR1 LGHDT, CDR2 YNNKEL (reference sequence). After removal of 4 bases from V and 5 bases from J, the junction contained 8 bases not matched to a gene.

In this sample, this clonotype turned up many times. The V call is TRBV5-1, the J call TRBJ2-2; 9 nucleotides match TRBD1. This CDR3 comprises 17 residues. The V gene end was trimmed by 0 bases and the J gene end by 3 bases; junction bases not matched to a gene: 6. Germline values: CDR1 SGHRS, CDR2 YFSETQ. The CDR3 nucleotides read TGCGCCAGCAGCTTGGCCGGGACAGGGACCGACACCGGGGAGCTGTTTTTT. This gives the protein CASSLAGTGTDTGELFF.

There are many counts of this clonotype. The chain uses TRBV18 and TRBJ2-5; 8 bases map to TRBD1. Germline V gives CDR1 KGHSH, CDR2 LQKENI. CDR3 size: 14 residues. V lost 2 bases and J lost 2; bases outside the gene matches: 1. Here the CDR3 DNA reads TGTGCCAGCTCACCAGGGACAGGACAAGAGACCCAGTACTTC. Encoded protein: CASSPGTGQETQYF.

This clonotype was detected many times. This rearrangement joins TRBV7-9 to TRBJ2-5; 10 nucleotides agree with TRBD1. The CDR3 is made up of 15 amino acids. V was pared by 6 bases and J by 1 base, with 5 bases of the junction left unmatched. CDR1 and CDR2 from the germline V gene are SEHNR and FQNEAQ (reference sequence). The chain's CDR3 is CASSSGQGVQETQYF. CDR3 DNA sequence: TGTGCCAGCAGTTCCGGACAGGGGGTCCAAGAGACCCAGTACTTC. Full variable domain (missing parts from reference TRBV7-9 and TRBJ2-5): DTGVSQNPRHKITKRGQNVTFRCDPISEHNRLYWYRQTLGQGPEFLTYFQNEAQLEKSRLLSDRFSAERPKGSFSTLEIQRTEQGDSAMYLCASSSGQGVQETQYFGPGTRLLVL.

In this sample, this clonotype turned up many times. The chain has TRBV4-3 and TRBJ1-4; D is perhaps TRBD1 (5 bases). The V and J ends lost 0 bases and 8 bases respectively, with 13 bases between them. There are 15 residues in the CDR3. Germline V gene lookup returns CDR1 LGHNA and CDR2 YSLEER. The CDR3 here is CASSQEGAGTEKLFF. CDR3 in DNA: TGCGCCAGCAGCCAAGAAGGGGCTGGTACGGAAAAACTGTTTTTT.

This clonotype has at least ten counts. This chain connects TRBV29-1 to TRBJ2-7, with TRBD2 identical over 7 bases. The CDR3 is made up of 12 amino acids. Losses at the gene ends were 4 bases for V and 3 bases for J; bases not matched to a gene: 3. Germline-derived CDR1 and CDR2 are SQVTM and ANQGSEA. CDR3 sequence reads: CSVVGTNYEQYF. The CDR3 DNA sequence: TGCAGCGTTGTTGGGACTAACTACGAGCAGTACTTC.

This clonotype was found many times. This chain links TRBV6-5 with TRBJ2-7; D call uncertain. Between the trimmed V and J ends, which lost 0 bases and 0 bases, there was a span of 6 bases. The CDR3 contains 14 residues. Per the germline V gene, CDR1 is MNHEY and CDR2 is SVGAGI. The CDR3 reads CASSYSKSSYEQYF. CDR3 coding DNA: TGTGCCAGCAGTTACTCGAAGAGCTCCTACGAGCAGTACTTC.

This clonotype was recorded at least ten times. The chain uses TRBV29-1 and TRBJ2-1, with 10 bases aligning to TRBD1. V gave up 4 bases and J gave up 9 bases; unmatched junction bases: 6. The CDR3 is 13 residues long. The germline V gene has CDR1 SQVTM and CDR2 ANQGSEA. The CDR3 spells CSVVWTGGREQFF. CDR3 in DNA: TGCAGCGTTGTCTGGACAGGGGGTCGTGAGCAGTTCTTC.

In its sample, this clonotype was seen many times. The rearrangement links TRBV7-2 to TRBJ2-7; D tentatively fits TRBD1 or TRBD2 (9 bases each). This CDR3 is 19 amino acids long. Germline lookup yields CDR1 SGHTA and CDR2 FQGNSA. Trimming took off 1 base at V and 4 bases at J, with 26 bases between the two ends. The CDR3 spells CASSLVRTGVAGGLYEQYF. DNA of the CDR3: TGTGCCAGCAGCTTAGTTAGGACAGGGGTTGCGGGAGGGTTGTACGAGCAGTACTTC.

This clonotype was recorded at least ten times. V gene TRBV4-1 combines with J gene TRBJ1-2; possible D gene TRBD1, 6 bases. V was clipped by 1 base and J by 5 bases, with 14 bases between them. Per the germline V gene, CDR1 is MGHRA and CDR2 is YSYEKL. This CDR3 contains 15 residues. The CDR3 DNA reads TGCGCCAGCAGCCAAGCTCCGGCGGGGGCGTATGGCTACACCTTC. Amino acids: CASSQAPAGAYGYTF.

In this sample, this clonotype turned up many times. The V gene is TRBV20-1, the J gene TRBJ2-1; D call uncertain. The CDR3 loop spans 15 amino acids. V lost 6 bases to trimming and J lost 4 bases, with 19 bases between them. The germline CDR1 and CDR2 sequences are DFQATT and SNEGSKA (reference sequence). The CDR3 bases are TGCAGTGCAGGTAGTCGTGAGCTTCCTTACAATGAGCAGTTCTTC. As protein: CSAGSRELPYNEQFF.

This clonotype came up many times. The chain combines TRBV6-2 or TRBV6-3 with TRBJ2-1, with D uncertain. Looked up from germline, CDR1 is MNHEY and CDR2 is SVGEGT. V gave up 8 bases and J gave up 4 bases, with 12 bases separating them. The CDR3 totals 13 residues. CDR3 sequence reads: CASCSLGYNEQFF. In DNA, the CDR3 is TGTGCCAGCTGCTCCTTGGGGTACAATGAGCAGTTCTTC.

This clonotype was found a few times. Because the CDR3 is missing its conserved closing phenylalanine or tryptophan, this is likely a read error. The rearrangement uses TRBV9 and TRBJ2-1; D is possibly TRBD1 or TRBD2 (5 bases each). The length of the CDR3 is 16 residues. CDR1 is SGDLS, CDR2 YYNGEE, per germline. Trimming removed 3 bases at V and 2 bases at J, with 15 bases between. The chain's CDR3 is CASSAQGDHAYNEQFI. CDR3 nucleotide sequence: TGTGCCAGCAGCGCTCAAGGGGACCACGCCTACAATGAGCAGTTCATC.

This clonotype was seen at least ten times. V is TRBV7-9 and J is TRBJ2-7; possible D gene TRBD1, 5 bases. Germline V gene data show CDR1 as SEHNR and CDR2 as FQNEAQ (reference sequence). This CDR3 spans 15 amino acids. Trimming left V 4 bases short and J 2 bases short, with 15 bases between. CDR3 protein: CASSSEGAGTYEQYF. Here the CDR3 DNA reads TGTGCCAGCAGCTCAGAAGGGGCTGGGACCTACGAGCAGTACTTC.

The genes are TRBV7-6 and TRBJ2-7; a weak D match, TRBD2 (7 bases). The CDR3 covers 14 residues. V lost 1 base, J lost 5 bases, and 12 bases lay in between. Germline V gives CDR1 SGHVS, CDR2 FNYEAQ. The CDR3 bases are TGTGCCAGCAGCTTAGAGGGGGGGGCAGACGAGCAGTACTTC. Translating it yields CASSLEGGADEQYF.

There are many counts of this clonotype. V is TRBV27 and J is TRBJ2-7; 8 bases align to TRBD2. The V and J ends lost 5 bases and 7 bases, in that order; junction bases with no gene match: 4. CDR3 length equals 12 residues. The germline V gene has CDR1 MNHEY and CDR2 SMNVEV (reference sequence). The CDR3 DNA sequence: TGTGCCAGCAGTGGACTAGCTGGAGAGCAGTACTTC. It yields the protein CASSGLAGEQYF.